This TCR beta chain was found in a study of T cell changes during pregnancy in multiple sclerosis. Some clones are missing from TCRdb's copy, which holds only in-frame ones; the method was immunoSEQ multiplex PCR. The repertoire consists of about 60,000 clones, with about 90% occurring once and the leading ten covering 2% to 2.5%. V lost 2 bases and J lost 3; bases outside the gene matches: 0. Germline CDR1 WSHSY, CDR2 SAAADI. The CDR3 runs 13 residues. The sequencing used peripheral blood, collected in the first trimester of pregnancy. This sequence originates from a female donor with multiple sclerosis, enrolled in a pregnancy study. The J gene is TRBJ1-2, the V gene TRBV10-2; 7 bases are a match to TRBD1. The CDR3 nucleotides read TGCGCCAGCAGTGAGGACAGGGACTATGGCTACACCTTC. Amino acids: CASSEDRDYGYTF.